These T cell receptor beta chains were read from a single sample in a study of metastatic and nonmetastatic thyroid tumors. TCRdb reassembled clones from the PCR reads with MiXCR. The sample comprises approximately 6,600 clones, roughly 35% of which are singletons, and over 10% rests with the top ten. Sequenced sample: adjacent normal tissue. All receptors come from a female donor with papillary thyroid cancer or a benign thyroid nodule (not recorded which). Some clones in this sample may be carry-over from other donors' samples. Each CDR3 is given with its conserved first and last residue. D genes are given only for firm matches. The size field is filled for only some rows; it gives once, few, many or a size class.

clone_size: few; d_call: .; j_call: TRBJ2-6; v_call: TRBV10-3; cdr3_aa: CAISESTTNTGANVLTF; cdr3_nt: TGTGCCATCAGTGAGTCGACAACTAATACTGGGGCCAACGTCCTGACTTTC
clone_size: large; d_call: .; j_call: TRBJ1-5; v_call: TRBV6-1; cdr3_aa: CASSELSWQPQHF; cdr3_nt: TGTGCCAGCAGTGAACTTTCCTGGCAGCCCCAGCATTTT
clone_size: few; d_call: TRBD1; j_call: TRBJ1-2; v_call: TRBV12-3/TRBV12-4; cdr3_aa: CASRPYRGKRLDYGYTF; cdr3_nt: TGTGCCAGCAGGCCCTACAGGGGGAAAAGGTTGGACTATGGCTACACCTTC
clone_size: .; d_call: .; j_call: TRBJ2-2; v_call: TRBV7-2; cdr3_aa: CASSLGVGGELFF; cdr3_nt: TGTGCCAGCAGCTTGGGGGTCGGCGGGGAGCTGTTTTTT
clone_size: .; d_call: .; j_call: TRBJ1-2; v_call: TRBV3-1; cdr3_aa: CASGGYGYTF; cdr3_nt: TGTGCCAGCGGGGGCTATGGCTACACCTTC
clone_size: .; d_call: .; j_call: TRBJ2-7; v_call: TRBV6-5; cdr3_aa: CASSYRTAYEQYF; cdr3_nt: TGTGCCAGCAGTTACCGTACAGCATACGAGCAGTACTTC
clone_size: few; d_call: .; j_call: TRBJ2-3; v_call: TRBV19; cdr3_aa: CASSRGTLTDTQYF; cdr3_nt: TGTGCCAGTAGTAGGGGGACTCTTACAGATACGCAGTATTTT
clone_size: once; d_call: .; j_call: TRBJ1-4; v_call: TRBV20-1; cdr3_aa: CSAPYSEKLFF; cdr3_nt: TGCAGTGCTCCTTACAGTGAAAAACTGTTTTTT
clone_size: .; d_call: TRBD2; j_call: TRBJ2-3; v_call: TRBV5-1; cdr3_aa: CASSLGLAGSFPDTQYF; cdr3_nt: TGCGCCAGCAGCTTGGGACTAGCGGGATCCTTTCCTGATACGCAGTATTTT
clone_size: once; d_call: .; j_call: TRBJ2-7; v_call: TRBV7-2; cdr3_aa: CASSLAGYGQRYEQYF; cdr3_nt: TGTGCCAGCAGCTTAGCGGGGTATGGACAGCGATACGAGCAGTACTTC